This entry lists 22 T cell receptor beta chains sequenced from one sample in a study of CD8 T cells in Susac syndrome. The RNA input was about 0.5 to 1 ug, and it was reverse transcribed with random hexamers. TCRdb used MiXCR to reprocess the immunoSEQ multiplex PCR reads, holding one entry per CDR3 protein. The top ten clones hold roughly 0.14% of a sample with 95,000 to 150,000 distinct CDR3 sequences, roughly 95% of them seen once. The sequenced sample consisted of CD4+ T cells from PBMCs. Source of these receptors: a human donor with Susac syndrome.

V is TRBV12-3 or TRBV12-4 and J is TRBJ2-1; perhaps TRBD1 as D (6 bases). The CDR3 is 15 residues long. The V and J ends lost 6 bases and 2 bases respectively, with 14 bases between them. The CDR3 spells CASSSGHLTYNEQFF. The CDR3 region has the DNA TGTGCCAGCAGCTCGGGACACTTAACCTACAATGAGCAGTTCTTC.

V is TRBV7-9 and J is TRBJ2-3, with D perhaps TRBD2 (5 bases). CDR3 length: 15 amino acids. The germline gives CDR1 SEHNR, CDR2 FQNEAQ (reference sequence). Between the trimmed V and J ends, which lost 6 bases and 5 bases, there was a span of 18 bases. Written as DNA, the CDR3 is TGTGCCAGCAGTCCCCCGGGAACGGGTGGAGATACGCAGTATTTT. Its protein is CASSPPGTGGDTQYF.

The gene calls are TRBV9 and TRBJ1-1; no clear D gene. The V end was cut by 1 base, the J end by 4 bases, with 8 bases between. Germline CDR1 SGDLS, CDR2 YYNGEE. The CDR3 consists of 13 residues. The CDR3 region is CASSVSAATEAFF. The CDR3 DNA is TGTGCCAGCAGCGTATCGGCCGCCACTGAAGCTTTCTTT.

The gene calls are TRBV12-3 or TRBV12-4 and TRBJ1-2, with 7 bases fitting TRBD1. The CDR3 consists of 13 residues. V lost 6 bases and J lost 5; bases outside the gene matches: 6. As DNA, the CDR3 is TGTGCCAGCAGCCGGGGGGGACAGTATGGCTACACCTTC. Its protein is CASSRGGQYGYTF.

The chain has TRBV5-4 and TRBJ2-1, with 9 bases aligning to TRBD2. The germline CDR1 and CDR2 sequences are SGHNT and YYREEE (reference sequence). V shed 4 bases, J shed 8 bases, and the junction held 13 bases outside the gene matches. The CDR3 consists of 16 residues. CDR3 sequence reads: CASSGGGSGRSDEQFF. The DNA of the CDR3 is TGTGCCAGCAGCGGGGGGGGTAGCGGGAGATCGGATGAGCAGTTCTTC.

The rearrangement joins TRBV2 to TRBJ1-5; D remains unclear. The CDR3 has 14 residues. In germline, CDR1 is SNHLY, CDR2 FYNNEI. Trimming removed 1 base from V and 5 bases from J, with 9 bases in between. CDR3 in amino acids: CASSEVSGYQPQHF. The DNA for the CDR3 is TGTGCCAGCAGTGAAGTATCGGGTTATCAGCCCCAGCATTTT. Filled out from reference TRBV2 and TRBJ1-5, the complete variable domain reads EPEVTQTPSHQVTQMGQEVILRCVPISNHLYFYWYRQILGQKVEFLVSFYNNEISEKSEIFDDQFSVERPDGSNFTLKIRSTKLEDSAMYFCASSEVSGYQPQHFGDGTRLSIL.

The rearrangement uses TRBV7-9 and TRBJ1-2; D uncertain. CDR1 is SEHNR and CDR2 is FQNEAQ in the germline V gene (reference sequence). Trimming shortened V by 0 bases and J by 7 bases, and 6 bases separated the two germline ends. This CDR3 spans 12 amino acids. For the CDR3, the DNA is TGTGCCAGCAGCTTAGCGCGAGGTGGCTACACCTTC. The encoded protein is CASSLARGGYTF.

The chain links TRBV3-1 to TRBJ2-1; 12 bases map to TRBD2. The CDR3 is 14 residues long. Germline V gene data show CDR1 as LGHDT and CDR2 as YNNKEL (reference sequence). V lost 6 bases, J lost 10 bases, and 7 bases stayed unmatched. CDR3 bases: TGTGCCAGCAGATCCACCGGACTAGCGGGAGAGCAGTTCTTC. The encoded protein is CASRSTGLAGEQFF.

The chain has TRBV6-5 and TRBJ2-5; D possibly corresponds to TRBD2 (7 bases). Germline lookup yields CDR1 MNHEY and CDR2 SVGAGI. V lost 8 bases, J lost 7 bases, and 17 bases lay in between. The CDR3 extends over 13 amino acids. The CDR3 reads CASFRGGGGTQYF. The CDR3 DNA reads TGTGCCAGCTTTAGAGGCGGGGGCGGGACCCAGTACTTC.

The CDR3 loop is CASSQGPGTGGYEQYF. The DNA for the CDR3 is TGCGCCAGCAGCCAAGGACCAGGGACAGGGGGGTACGAGCAGTACTTC. V is TRBV4-1 and J is TRBJ2-7; TRBD1 matches at 11 bases. Germline CDR1 is MGHRA and CDR2 is YSYEKL. V lost 1 base, J lost 4 bases, and 6 bases stayed unmatched. The CDR3 spans 16 residues.

The table lists this clonotype with a count of one. The gene calls are TRBV4-2 and TRBJ2-2, with 11 nucleotides matching TRBD2. CDR1 is LGHNA and CDR2 is YNFKEQ in the germline V gene. Losses at the gene ends were 1 base for V and 0 bases for J; bases not matched to a gene: 4. This CDR3 region has 18 residues. The CDR3 DNA reads as TGTGCCAGCAGCCAAGGGACTAGCGGGTATGCGAACACCGGGGAGCTGTTTTTT. This encodes CASSQGTSGYANTGELFF.

This clonotype has a single count. The chain carries TRBV9 and TRBJ2-7, with 7 bases matching TRBD1. Germline loops: CDR1 SGDLS, CDR2 YYNGEE. Germline trimming cut 3 bases from V and 0 bases from J; bases unmatched to any gene: 6. This CDR3 has 15 residues. The CDR3 region is CASSGGGQGSYEQYF. Written as DNA, the CDR3 is TGTGCCAGCAGCGGAGGGGGCCAGGGCTCCTACGAGCAGTACTTC.

CDR3 DNA sequence: TGCAGCGTTGCCGGACTAGCGGGCAACGAGCAGTACTTC. This encodes CSVAGLAGNEQYF. This rearrangement joins TRBV29-1 to TRBJ2-7, with 11 bases that match TRBD2. The CDR3 has 13 residues. V was pared by 4 bases and J by 5 bases, with 4 bases of the junction left unmatched. Germline CDR1 reads SQVTM; CDR2 reads ANQGSEA.

The chain is built from TRBV5-1 and TRBJ1-2; D remains unclear. CDR1 and CDR2 from the germline V gene are SGHRS and YFSETQ. The V end was cut by 0 bases, the J end by 7 bases, with 7 bases between. This CDR3 contains 12 residues. This CDR3 reads CASSLEGGGYTF. CDR3 coding DNA: TGCGCCAGCAGCTTGGAGGGAGGTGGCTACACCTTC.

V is TRBV9 and J is TRBJ1-2; 8 nucleotides line up with TRBD1. CDR3 length equals 15 residues. Germline V lookup: CDR1 SGDLS, CDR2 YYNGEE. J lost 4 bases, V lost 3 bases, and 8 bases had no gene match. CDR3 DNA sequence: TGTGCCAGCAGCGCTGGGGAAGACAGGGGCTATGGCTACACCTTC. Protein product: CASSAGEDRGYGYTF.

The chain employs TRBV24-1 and TRBJ2-5; 7 positions match TRBD1. CDR1 is KGHDR and CDR2 is SFDVKD in the germline V gene. The junction had 8 bases not matched to a gene; V was cut back by 3 bases and J by 5 bases. The CDR3 is made up of 15 amino acids. CDR3 region: CATSDGDSPRETQYF. Here the CDR3 DNA reads TGTGCCACCAGTGATGGGGACAGCCCTCGGGAGACCCAGTACTTC.

The CDR3 protein is CASSSLLDTQYF. For the CDR3, the DNA is TGTGCCAGCAGTTCTCTCCTAGATACGCAGTATTTT. This chain uses TRBV28 with TRBJ2-3; no clear D. CDR1 is MDHEN, CDR2 SYDVKM, per germline. This CDR3 contains 12 residues. Trimming removed 4 bases at V and 5 bases at J, with 7 bases between.

The chain is built from TRBV6-2 or TRBV6-3 and TRBJ2-1; D is possibly TRBD2 (6 bases). Germline assignment: CDR1 MNHEY and CDR2 SVGEGT. CDR3 length equals 14 residues. V dropped 7 bases and J dropped 6 bases, with 16 bases sitting between them. The CDR3 loop reads CASIFGGSRNEQFF. As DNA, the CDR3 is TGTGCCAGCATTTTCGGAGGGAGTCGCAATGAGCAGTTCTTC.

The chain is built from TRBV12-3 or TRBV12-4 and TRBJ2-7, with D tentatively TRBD1 or TRBD2 (6 bases each). Trimming cost V 3 bases and J 5 bases, with 14 bases left between them. CDR3 length equals 14 residues. The CDR3 reads CASSFWGAKDEQYF. CDR3 coding DNA: TGTGCCAGCAGTTTCTGGGGGGCGAAGGACGAGCAGTACTTC.

V is TRBV29-1 and J is TRBJ2-5; 7 nucleotides line up with TRBD1. Germline CDR1 reads SQVTM; CDR2 reads ANQGSEA. This CDR3 is 14 amino acids long. V trimming: 3 bases; J trimming: 2 bases; junction bases outside the gene matches: 6. CDR3: CSVDETGYQETQYF. CDR3 sequence (DNA): TGCAGCGTTGATGAGACAGGGTATCAAGAGACCCAGTACTTC. Together with reference TRBV29-1 and TRBJ2-5, the CDR3 gives the full variable domain: SAVISQKPSRDICQRGTSLTIQCQVDSQVTMMFWYRQQPGQSLTLIATANQGSEATYESGFVIDKFPISRPNLTFSTLTVSNMSPEDSSIYLCSVDETGYQETQYFGPGTRLLVL.

The chain combines TRBV18 with TRBJ2-7, with D possibly being TRBD1 (6 bases). Germline lookup yields CDR1 KGHSH and CDR2 LQKENI. V was shortened by 3 bases and J by 1 base, with 13 bases between the two germline ends. This CDR3 is 15 amino acids long. The CDR3 sequence is CASSPTPTGSYEQYF. The CDR3 region has the DNA TGTGCCAGCTCACCGACCCCGACAGGTTCCTACGAGCAGTACTTC.

The chain recombines TRBV20-1 with TRBJ2-5; D call uncertain. Germline V CDR1 and CDR2: DFQATT, SNEGSKA (reference sequence). This CDR3 is 11 amino acids long. The V gene lost 5 bases and the J gene lost 7 bases, with 11 bases spanning the gap. The CDR3 sequence: CSARAIGTQYF. The CDR3 DNA is TGCAGTGCTCGGGCAATTGGGACCCAGTACTTC.